This T cell receptor beta chain was retrieved from a study of molecular identifiers for immune sequencing clone quantification listed by TCRdb under 2018. In the study overall: In a replicate experiment, RNA from roughly 21,000 or 96,000 naive CD8 T cells was split into five aliquots, four of which were sequenced. The study was a methods study using CD8 T cells to benchmark molecular-identifier clustering-based TCR repertoire sequencing (MIDCIRS) and TCR RNA copy counting. On the study overall, not on this receptor specifically: Modeling indicated about three TCR RNA copies recovered per cell, compared with around 10 by digital PCR, which implies a capture efficiency of around 31%. In CMV-specific effector cells, clones with more than 20 RNA copies contained over 98% of molecules, whereas in naive cells such clones contained under 1% of molecules. Without barcode sub-clustering, chimeric consensus sequences inflated TCR diversity; chimeras reached as high as 47%. Spiked-in Jurkat TCR RNA equal to a single cell's worth was reported to be detectable even within 1,100,000 naive CD8 T cells. The naive libraries included spiked-in Jurkat TCR RNA (roughly nine copies' worth), and this Jurkat TCR RNA is not part of the donor repertoire. Highly expanded clone sizes could be underestimated because identical TCR molecules may share a barcode.

The receptor library was made with PCR. Data came from a NextSeq 500. Preparation of bulk TCR libraries followed a previously described approach, with the TCR primers listed in Table S5. Total RNA was purified with the Qiagen AllPrep DNA/RNA kit. Reads from multiple sequencing runs of the same library were pooled before analysis. Turning to the authors' computational methods: Reads were retained only if an exact TCR constant sequence was present, and the retained reads were trimmed to 150 nt and grouped according to their 12-nt molecular barcodes. Within each barcode group, reads were sub-clustered at a 15% Levenshtein threshold, and quality-weighted consensus sequences were built per RNA molecule. Non-functional sequences were removed, as were lower-count sequences one edit away from another. Barcode sub-clusters with fewer than 20% of the maximum read count were removed, based on fitting two negative binomial distributions. Through fastp at Q25 and MiXCR, TCRdb rebuilt clones from the public reads, retaining in-frame beta chains. Records with the same CDR3 protein are collapsed into one entry carrying the most frequent genes and DNA. The V and J calls were determined by TCRdb, not by the authors. The sample table contains around 470,000 distinct CDR3 sequences; only one count was recorded for roughly 24% of them. The ten largest clones represent around 0.78% of the sample.

Libraries of naive CD8 T cells were built from anywhere between roughly 17,000 and 1,000,000 sorted cells, with 10%, 30% or 50% of the purified RNA used. Naive CD8 T cells were FACS-sorted as CD8+CD4-CCR7+CD45RA+ on a BD FACSAria II into RLT Plus buffer. To test detection sensitivity, Jurkat RNA equivalent to approximately ten TCR copies was spiked into samples of roughly 18,000-1,000,000 naive CD8 T cells. Enrichment of CD8 T cells was done with RosetteSep CD8+ T Cell Enrichment Cocktail plus Ficoll-Paque, and ACK red cell lysis came afterward. As concerns this clonotype: It lacks a known antigen. This sequence may be a read error, since a much larger clone differs from it by one base.

The sequence came from a human donor in good health. Some libraries in this study had Jurkat cell RNA spiked in. The sequencing sample was made of naive CD8+ T cells from blood, with Jurkat cell RNA spiked in. The sample's cell subset or site label, decoded: FACS-sorted CD8+CD4-CCR7+CD45RA+ naive T cells.

The CDR3 region: CAGSYWNPDTQYF. The sequence in DNA is TGTGCCGGCAGTTACTGGAATCCAGATACGCAGTATTTT. The chain is assembled from TRBV6-2 or TRBV6-3 and TRBJ2-3; the D gene lacks a confident call. The CDR3 runs 13 residues from the cysteine to the phenylalanine. Solely the CDR3 DNA is kept, with 39 bases framed from the first base. The germline V gene gives CDR1 as MNHEY and CDR2 as SVGEGT.